This TCR beta chain emerged from a study of cytomegalovirus exposure and HLA in healthy donors (dated by TCRdb to 2016 to 2017). Regarding the complete study: An earlier analysis of around 600 of the donors reported 250 to 350 Gb of sequence data and around 110 million unique TCR beta sequences from about 179 million T cells. In a later genetic analysis, genome-wide SNP genotypes for about three fifths of the 666 donors were used, and that subset was treated as a discovery cohort. An early release covering roughly 600 HLA-typed donors comprised about 300 gigabases of sequencing data and roughly 86 million unique TCR sequences. Several DR-DQ haplotypes were treated as single units for association and clustering because of strong linkage in the cohort. Among several hundred genotyped donors of the cohort, an average of around 240,000 unique TCR beta nucleotide sequences was sequenced per donor, of which about 19% were non-productive. The aim of the study was to test whether cataloging public T cell receptors could identify signatures of past pathogen exposure. An earlier analysis of roughly 600 of the donors used high-throughput TCR beta sequencing to judge whether each TCR beta V gene segment behaved as functional or pseudogenic. A separate validation cohort of roughly 110 different subjects was used in addition to the approximately 700-subject first cohort. Class I and class II HLA loci were covered by the typing at four-digit resolution. To predict cytomegalovirus infection status, the study combined high-throughput TCR immunosequencing, statistical association of individual TCRs with disease status, and machine learning. Of the roughly 400 genotyped donors, approximately 82% fell in the genetic ancestry cluster associated with self-reported Caucasian donors. A later analysis re-examined previously published TCR beta repertoires from 600 to 700 donors and added high-resolution HLA genotyping to investigate patterns of TCR occurrence. Every repertoire in the discovery cohort had been generated on one and the same sequencing platform. Typing coverage varied by locus: roughly 629-630 donors for A, B, C, DRB1 and DQB1; roughly 510 for DQA1; more than 600 for DPA1; around 450 for DPB1. Donor age, sex, ethnicity and CMV serostatus were compiled together with the repertoire data. The study used immunosequencing to profile the T cell repertoires of approximately 690 subjects and linked those repertoires to cytomegalovirus serostatus. Rather than using new phenotypic data, the later analysis identified candidate immune exposures from TCR beta sequences and from how often those sequences occurred across donors.

The cohort was made up of around 720 healthy bone marrow donors. All cohort members were sampled while nominally healthy, although unrecorded immune exposures were likely present. The donor tested CMV seronegative and was one of the 352 seronegative cohort members. Each donor provided a peripheral blood sample, and peripheral blood mononuclear cells were used for TCR beta sequencing. Genomic DNA was extracted from the blood cell samples with the Qiagen DNeasy Blood Extraction Kit. There are a few counts of this clone. Its target antigen remains unknown. No per-base quality is available; no much larger clone lies one base away. Receptors were amplified or captured by the immunoSEQ multiplex PCR assay. The multiplex PCR relied on a mix of 60 forward primers for TCR Vbeta segments and 13 reverse primers for TCR Jbeta segments. The CDR3 region of rearranged TCR beta genes was amplified from genomic DNA by a multiplex PCR assay. Amplified TCR beta libraries were sequenced as 87-base-pair reads on the Illumina HiSeq System. Regarding the original processing steps: In a later analysis, 70 million to 95 million unique TCR beta chains were counted across the roughly 610 repertoires, and about 10 million of these chains were shared by at least two donors. Raw reads were error-corrected and collapsed into unique sequences by a nearest-neighbor algorithm in which closely related sequences were merged to remove PCR and sequencing errors. Alignment of CDR3 sequences to IMGT reference sequences was used to assign V, D and J gene segments. For a sequence to be retained, at least a six-nucleotide match to both a V gene segment and a J gene segment was required. Rearrangements were called productive when the CDR3 lacked stop codons and stayed in frame with V and J; all others were non-productive. CDR3 was defined by IMGT convention, running from the second conserved V-encoded cysteine to the conserved J-encoded phenylalanine. The earlier analysis of 500 to 600 of the donors excluded sequences that lacked an unambiguous match to a single V gene segment. In an earlier analysis of 587 of the donors, V segments were called functional above 56.7% productive rearrangements and were called segregating when the between-donor standard deviation exceeded 5%. A statistical classification framework was developed to diagnose cytomegalovirus status using the catalog of TCR beta chain sequences. A later analysis assigned V and J genes by comparing TCR nucleotide sequences with IMGT/GENE-DB human TR gene sequences. The TCRdist pipeline was used in a later analysis to assign CDR3 sequences and most-parsimonious VDJ recombination scenarios. A later analysis defined each TCR beta chain by its CDR3 amino acid sequence plus V-gene family, and excluded reads lacking a unique V-gene family. As a way to deal with suspected cross-contamination and a sequencing artifact, a later analysis dropped over 550 nucleotide sequences that were highly shared and had low generation probability. In a later analysis, a clonal expansion index was calculated for each public chain from normalized within-repertoire ranks of inferred template counts. A later analysis computed generation probabilities with a VDJ recombination model fitted to out-of-frame rearrangements, and checked the results against IGoR. In a later analysis, TCR-TCR, TCR-HLA and TCR-CMV co-occurrence was scored with hypergeometric tests, and a repertoire-size bias correction was applied to TCR pairs. A later analysis estimated false discovery rates by permuting HLA or CMV assignments 20 times. A later analysis grouped co-occurring TCRs with DBSCAN, adding TCRdist sequence similarity when clustering within HLA-allele-positive subsets. Repertoires with fewer than 30,000 or more than 120,000 public chains were left out of co-occurrence clustering, as were a handful of repertoires with anomalous nucleotide sharing. TCRdb took this table from immuneACCESS and kept in-frame rearrangements with V and J called. Such tables lack part of the clones; where checked against another copy, unresolved V genes explain under half of the gap, and the rest is unexplained. Clone size and the V and J calls come from that table; the DNA yielded D and trimming. The sample profile shows 100,000 or so clones; over 70% of them were found once. Roughly 5.7% of the sample belongs to the ten largest clones.

The junction carries 6 bases between V and J, which are trimmed by 0 bases and 0 bases respectively. The CDR3 contains 14 residues, cysteine and phenylalanine counted. Kept here is only the CDR3 DNA, which spans 42 bases and is read in frame from base 1. CDR1 and CDR2 are drawn from the germline V gene: SGHRS, YFSETQ. The paper's findings and limits, for the study overall: A few of the identified cytomegalovirus-associated TCR beta chains were confirmed in vitro to be specific for cytomegalovirus antigens. According to a later analysis, TCR association rates differed among HLA loci, with DRB1 alleles showing the most associated TCRs and HLA-C alleles showing the fewest. The authors suggested that the approach could potentially be generalized to other disease states and immunological phenotypes. According to a later analysis, most CMV-associated TCR beta chains appeared to be HLA-restricted, and the HLA associations seemed to be driven largely by CMV exposure. Some IMGT-functional V segments, including TRBV6-2 and TRBV6-3, could not be distinguished by the 87-base-pair reads and were therefore excluded. Linkage disequilibrium might explain the correlated functional status among segregating V segments, but an unknown experimental factor could not be ruled out. HLA typing was unavailable for some donors at each locus, so association tests used only the typed subset. Sequencing depth was assumed to be roughly uniform across donors in the presence/absence analyses, though that assumption may not hold. This cohort had only TCR beta chains sequenced, and the lack of alpha or paired-chain data limited which features could be detected. A later analysis reported that several top co-occurrence clusters appeared linked to parvovirus B19, influenza, CMV and Epstein-Barr virus. For the cohort, immune exposure information was limited to CMV serostatus. In both the original and validation cohorts, the classifier was reported to diagnose cytomegalovirus status with high specificity and sensitivity. When HLA alleles, especially DR and DQ, strongly co-occurred, attributing TCR associations to individual alleles was difficult. The sequencing pipeline was judged likely to have produced a cluster of highly shared sequence variants as a technical artifact. Roughly 15 rarely observed V segments, including chromosome 9 orphons, were excluded from the earlier analysis of several hundred of the donors because counts were too low. Most TCR sequences were seen in very few donors, while some public TCRs were found in many individuals. In a later analysis, HLA-associated TCR beta chains were found to be more clonally expanded and to have lower generation probabilities than equally common non-associated chains. A further reported finding was that TCR beta sequences accurately predicted the HLA-A and HLA-B alleles for most subjects in the first cohort. In a later genetic analysis, a missense DCLRE1C variant was associated with V-gene and J-gene trimming of TCR beta chains, and the association was replicated in an independent cohort. According to a later genetic analysis, donors in an Asian-associated ancestry cluster had fewer N-insertions in productive TCRs than the approximately 610-donor mean. In the study, about 150 TCR beta chains were listed as associated with cytomegalovirus. Specific HLA alleles were associated with over 15,000 TCR beta sequences at a false discovery rate of 0.05 in a later analysis. An earlier analysis of around 540 of the donors showed that most TCR beta V segments appeared in productive rearrangements either about 87% or about 30% of the time, which broadly matched IMGT annotations.

The V gene is TRBV5-1 and the J gene is TRBJ1-2, with the D gene not confidently named. The TCR originated in a male donor in good health and CMV-seronegative. The sample comprised PBMCs. The CDR3 region: CASSLESPNYGYTF. DNA sequence: TGCGCCAGCAGCTTGGAAAGCCCTAACTATGGCTACACCTTC.